The clone carrying this TCR beta chain was observed once. CTLA-4 blockade with ipilimumab, together with focal radiation, was given to patients with chemo-refractory metastatic non-small-cell lung cancer. The sample belongs to a study of radiotherapy plus CTLA-4 blockade in lung cancer. This table comes from immunoSEQ multiplex PCR, and its TCRdb copy is limited to in-frame clones, with some not included. The data show 45,000 or so clones, 73% seen once. This CDR3 is built from 13 residues. Per the germline V gene, CDR1 is SQVTM and CDR2 is ANQGSEA. V gave up 5 bases and J gave up 3 bases, with 14 bases separating them.

The source of this sequence is a human donor with non-small cell lung cancer who had a complete response to radiotherapy plus ipilimumab. Source: peripheral blood, taken from a patient treated with radiotherapy plus ipilimumab. V is TRBV29-1 and J is TRBJ2-7; TRBD1 is a possible D gene (5 bases). This chain's CDR3 is CSVLGHRFYEQYF. The DNA of the CDR3 is TGCAGCGTTCTCGGACACCGATTCTACGAGCAGTACTTC.